The sequence of this T cell receptor (beta chain) was determined in a study of OX40 agonist ivuxolimab in advanced cancers. Broadly, across the study: Ivuxolimab was a fully human IgG2 agonistic monoclonal antibody targeting the costimulatory receptor OX40 (CD134). In the dose-escalation cohort, 65% to 85% of patients were male, and the mean age was 60 years with a range of roughly 20 to 79. Peripheral TCRbeta sequencing was intended to test whether TCR sequence diversity was altered and clonal T-cell expansion was caused by ivuxolimab. The paper covers the monotherapy dose-escalation part of the phase I ivuxolimab trial, which included N of about 56 patients. Among the approximately 50 dose-escalation patients, around 19 had hepatocellular carcinoma, 15 melanoma, 9 renal cell carcinoma and 9 head and neck cancer. Partial responses occurred in three dose-escalation patients: two with cutaneous melanoma and one with hepatocellular carcinoma. Intravenous ivuxolimab was administered to patients every 2 weeks at six dose levels: 0.01, 0.1, 0.3, 1.5, 3 and 10 mg/kg. Prior anti-PD-1, anti-PD-L1 or anti-CTLA-4 therapy was permitted, and less than 45% of dose-escalation patients had received checkpoint inhibitors. What the study reported, not specific to this receptor: Clonal expansion of both CD4+ and CD8+ blood T cells was observed from baseline to week 6 at doses 0.1 to 3.0 mg/kg. On average, CD8+ T cells showed more expanded clones than CD4+ T cells after ivuxolimab. Low levels of normalized T-cell clonal expansion were also seen in some patients who did not respond. The antigen specificity of the clonally expanded peripheral T cells was not determined. In the 0.1-3.0 mg/kg groups, partial responders had among the lowest normalized peripheral clonal expansion, particularly in CD8+ T cells.

The trial excluded patients who had a history of autoimmune disease or who were on systemic immunosuppression. In every dose cohort, peripheral blood was drawn for TCR sequencing at baseline, cycle 4 day 1, and cycle 7 day 1. The samples were drawn from a first-in-human, open-label, multicenter phase I dose-escalation trial of ivuxolimab. Adults with locally advanced or metastatic head and neck squamous cell, hepatocellular, melanoma or renal cell carcinoma were enrolled in the trial. Before TCR sequencing, CD4+ and CD8+ T cells were separately sorted from peripheral blood. As concerns this clone: Its antigen is unknown. The input lacks base qualities; no much larger clone sits a single base away.

To sequence the TCRbeta CDR3 region, genomic DNA was isolated from the sorted cells. The immunoSEQ Assay was used to sequence the TCRbeta CDR3 regions. Drawn from immuneACCESS, this table holds only the in-frame rearrangements with V and J called that TCRdb kept. Clones are partly lost; checked studies trace under half to an unresolved V gene and leave the rest unexplained. Across this sample there are 60,000 to 85,000 clones, with 94% seen only once. The top ten constitute roughly 20% of the sample. The CDR3 runs 15 amino acids, cysteine and phenylalanine included. The retained sequence is limited to the CDR3, 45 bases, with the frame set at the first base. As encoded in the germline V gene (reference sequence), CDR1 is SGHKS while CDR2 is YYEKEE. V drops 2 bases and J drops 7 bases, leaving 18 bases in between.

Here the sequenced sample was CD4+ or CD8+ T cells sorted from blood, taken in a trial of the OX40 agonist ivuxolimab. The source is an adult with an advanced solid tumor such as melanoma, head and neck, liver or kidney cancer. The chain is made from TRBV5-5 and TRBJ1-2; the D gene lacks a confident call. The CDR3 here reads CASSFTTQRILGYTF. DNA sequence: TGTGCCAGCAGCTTCACGACCCAACGGATTCTTGGCTACACCTTC.